Listed below are T cell receptor beta chains from one sample, sequenced in a study of T cell responses to AZD1222 COVID-19 vaccine. Clones were read by immunoSEQ multiplex PCR, and TCRdb kept only the in-frame ones, dropping some. The data show around 140,000 clones, 80% to 95% seen once. The material was peripheral blood, obtained on day 0 of AZD1222 vaccination. The receptors were sampled from an adult in good health. The CDR3 runs from the conserved cysteine through the conserved F or W. D genes are given only for firm matches. Clone size is shown for a subset of rows, as once, few, many or a class of expanded clone.

size,J,D,V,DNA,CDR3
.,TRBJ2-1,.,TRBV10-3,TGTGCCATCAGTGAGTCCGGGAGTCAGTTCTTC,CAISESGSQFF
once,TRBJ2-6,TRBD1,TRBV6-2/TRBV6-3,TGTGCCAGCAGTTACAGCCGGACAGGGCGGGCTGGGGCCAACGTCCTGACTTTC,CASSYSRTGRAGANVLTF
.,TRBJ2-1,TRBD2,TRBV19,TGTGCCAGTAGTGGGACCCTAGCGGGTGGGCGGTATCGGCAGTTCTTC,CASSGTLAGGRYRQFF
.,TRBJ2-3,TRBD2,TRBV6-1,TGTGCCAGCAGTGAAGGGCTTACGGGAGGGAGCACAGATACGCAGTATTTT,CASSEGLTGGSTDTQYF
.,TRBJ1-5,.,TRBV7-2,TGTGCCAGCAGCCGGACAGCCAATCAGCCCCAGCATTTT,CASSRTANQPQHF
.,TRBJ2-3,.,TRBV9,TGTGCCAGCAGCGTAAGTGGGAGCGTGGCAGATACGCAGTATTTT,CASSVSGSVADTQYF
.,TRBJ1-1,.,TRBV12-5,TGTGCTAGTGGTGGTGACAGCCTCAACACTGAAGCTTTCTTT,CASGGDSLNTEAFF
.,TRBJ2-7,TRBD2,TRBV3-1/TRBV3-2,TGTGCCAGCAGCCTTGGGACTAGCGGGAGTTACGAGCAGTACTTC,CASSLGTSGSYEQYF
.,TRBJ2-7,.,TRBV5-1,TGCGCCAGCAGCTTGGGTGGTCCGGCCTACGAGCAGTACTTC,CASSLGGPAYEQYF
.,TRBJ1-4,TRBD1,TRBV9,TGTGCCAGCAGCCGGGACAGGGGAATGAATGAAAAACTGTTTTTT,CASSRDRGMNEKLFF
.,TRBJ2-5,.,TRBV4-1,TGCGCCAGCAGCCAACCCGTGAGGGTTCGAGAGACCCAGTACTTC,CASSQPVRVRETQYF
.,TRBJ1-1,.,TRBV6-5,TGTGCCAGCAGATCGTACGTGAACACTGAAGCTTTCTTT,CASRSYVNTEAFF
.,TRBJ1-1,TRBD1,TRBV30,TGTGCCTGGAGTGCCCCAGGGGGCAGCACTGAAGCTTTCTTT,CAWSAPGGSTEAFF
.,TRBJ1-2,.,TRBV6-5,TGTGCCACCAATGGAGGTCTATTTGGCTACACCTTC,CATNGGLFGYTF
.,TRBJ2-7,TRBD2,TRBV28,TGTGCCAGCAGTTTTCACTCGCTAGCGGGAGCTCTCTCCTACGAGCAGTACTTC,CASSFHSLAGALSYEQYF
.,TRBJ1-3,.,TRBV11-3,TGTGCCAGCAGCTTAGATGGGCTCTCTGGAAACACCATATATTTT,CASSLDGLSGNTIYF
.,TRBJ2-3,TRBD2,TRBV10-1,TGCGCCAGCAGCGACCCAGCGGGAACGACAGATACGCAGTATTTT,CASSDPAGTTDTQYF
.,TRBJ1-5,.,TRBV27,TGTGCCAGCTCCCTTTATCGAGGGGGTCAGCCCCAGCATTTT,CASSLYRGGQPQHF
.,TRBJ2-1,TRBD2,TRBV7-3,TGTGCCAGCAGCTCCGACGGGCGGGCTAGCGGGAGGGCCTACAATGAGCAGTTCTTC,CASSSDGRASGRAYNEQFF
.,TRBJ2-1,.,TRBV28,TGTGCCAGCAGCTACTCGATGGAGGGCCTCCACAATGAGCAGTTCTTC,CASSYSMEGLHNEQFF
.,TRBJ2-5,TRBD2,TRBV9,TGTGCCAGCAGCCTGACTAGCGGGAGGGTGGAGACCCAGTACTTC,CASSLTSGRVETQYF
.,TRBJ2-7,TRBD2,TRBV19,TGTGCCAGTAGTAGACTAGCGGGAGGGTCCTACGAGCAGTACTTC,CASSRLAGGSYEQYF
few,TRBJ2-7,.,TRBV5-1,TGCGCCAGCAGCTTGGGAGAGGGTCAATACGAGCAGTACTTC,CASSLGEGQYEQYF
.,TRBJ1-2,.,TRBV9,TGTGCCAGCAGCGTAGACTCGCAAACGTGGGGCTACACCTTC,CASSVDSQTWGYTF
.,TRBJ2-3,.,TRBV10-3,TGTGCCATCAAAGAGGAGGGGGCGCCCGGAGATACGCAGTATTTT,CAIKEEGAPGDTQYF
.,TRBJ2-2,.,TRBV5-4,TGTGCCAGCAGCTTGGGAGTGACGCAGGGGCACACCGGGGAGCTGTTTTTT,CASSLGVTQGHTGELFF
.,TRBJ1-5,.,TRBV19,TGTGCCAGTAGTCAATTGAGGGGTAGAGGCAATCAGCCCCAGCATTTT,CASSQLRGRGNQPQHF
.,TRBJ2-7,.,TRBV7-2,TGTGCCAGCAGCTCCCAAGGACGGTCCTCCTACGAGCAGTACTTC,CASSSQGRSSYEQYF
.,TRBJ1-1,.,TRBV18,TGTGCCAGCTCACCTATAATCTCAGTGAACACTGAAGCTTTCTTT,CASSPIISVNTEAFF
.,TRBJ2-1,TRBD1,TRBV10-3,TGTGCCATCAGTGATTCGGGACAGCATGCTTACAATGAGCAGTTCTTC,CAISDSGQHAYNEQFF
.,TRBJ2-6,TRBD2,TRBV28,TGTGCCAGCACCACGGGGGGCTCTGGGGCCAACGTCCTGACTTTC,CASTTGGSGANVLTF
.,TRBJ2-7,.,TRBV15,TGTGCCACCAGCAGGAGCGGAGGCCTCTACGAGCAGTACTTC,CATSRSGGLYEQYF
.,TRBJ2-3,.,TRBV6-5,TGTGCCAGCAGTCAGAGGGCAGATACGCAGTATTTT,CASSQRADTQYF
.,TRBJ2-3,.,TRBV5-5,TGTGCCAGCAGCTCCAGGACAGCCGCGGGAGCAGATACGCAGTATTTT,CASSSRTAAGADTQYF
.,TRBJ2-7,.,TRBV28,TGTGCCGCTAACAGGGATGCAAACGGCGAGCAGTACTTC,CAANRDANGEQYF
.,TRBJ1-4,.,TRBV4-2,TGTGCCAGCAGCCAAGACCCGGGAGAAAAACTGTTTTTT,CASSQDPGEKLFF
.,TRBJ2-5,TRBD2,TRBV5-1,TGCGCCAGCAGCCGGGGACTAGCGGGAGAAGTTGAGACCCAGTACTTC,CASSRGLAGEVETQYF
once,TRBJ1-2,.,TRBV12-3/TRBV12-4,TGTGCCAGCAGCGTCGACAAGGCTTATAGCTACACCTTC,CASSVDKAYSYTF
once,TRBJ2-7,.,TRBV28,TGTGCCAGCAGGGCCTGGGACCGCCCCTCCTACGAGCAGTACTTC,CASRAWDRPSYEQYF
.,TRBJ2-1,.,TRBV10-3,TGTGCCATCAGTCCGACTACCAGCTCCTACAATGAGCAGTTCTTC,CAISPTTSSYNEQFF
.,TRBJ1-1,.,TRBV6-5,TGTGCCAGCCACCGCCATCCGGGCGAGAACACTGAAGCTTTCTTT,CASHRHPGENTEAFF
.,TRBJ2-7,.,TRBV6-5,TGTGCCAGCAGGCTCCGGGAAGCCTACGAGCAGTACTTC,CASRLREAYEQYF
.,TRBJ2-1,.,TRBV11-1,TGTGCCAGCAGCCACCGGGGTTACAATGAGCAGTTCTTC,CASSHRGYNEQFF
.,TRBJ2-1,TRBD2,TRBV13,TGTGCCAGCAGCCCAGCGGGACGGGACCTCTACAATGAGCAGTTCTTC,CASSPAGRDLYNEQFF
.,TRBJ2-3,.,TRBV30,TGTGCCTGGAGTGTTCGGGAAGGAGGTACGCAGTATTTT,CAWSVREGGTQYF
.,TRBJ2-5,.,TRBV5-6,TGTGCCAGCAGCTTGGTCAGTCAAGAGACCCAGTACTTC,CASSLVSQETQYF
.,TRBJ1-2,.,TRBV19,TGTGCCAGTAGGGTACCGGGGGCCCTTGACAACTATGGCTACACCTTC,CASRVPGALDNYGYTF
once,TRBJ2-5,.,TRBV29-1,TGCAGCGTTGAAACAGGGATAGGAGAGACCCAGTACTTC,CSVETGIGETQYF
.,TRBJ1-4,.,TRBV3-1/TRBV3-2,TGTGCCAGCAGCCAACAACAGATTCTGGGGGAAAAACTGTTTTTT,CASSQQQILGEKLFF
.,TRBJ1-1,.,TRBV5-1,TGCGCCAGCAGCGGCCCGGGACACCCGAACACTGAAGCTTTCTTT,CASSGPGHPNTEAFF
.,TRBJ1-6,.,TRBV20-1,TGCAGTGCTAGTCCGGGGCCGTATAATTCACCCCTCCACTTT,CSASPGPYNSPLHF
.,TRBJ2-7,TRBD2,TRBV18,TGTGCCAGCTCACCGGGACTAGCGGACGAGCAGTACTTC,CASSPGLADEQYF
.,TRBJ2-3,TRBD2,TRBV11-2,TGTGCCAGCAGCTTAGTCGGAGCGGGGGCACAACCGCAGTATTTT,CASSLVGAGAQPQYF
once,TRBJ1-3,.,TRBV6-5,TGTGCCAGCAGCCGGACAGACGCTGGAAACACCATATATTTT,CASSRTDAGNTIYF
.,TRBJ1-5,.,TRBV12-3/TRBV12-4,TGTGCCAGTGACCGGGACTTCAATCAGCCCCAGCATTTT,CASDRDFNQPQHF
.,TRBJ1-5,.,TRBV5-6,TGTGCCAGCAGCTTATGGGGTAGCAATCAGCCCCAGCATTTT,CASSLWGSNQPQHF
few,TRBJ2-2,.,TRBV4-1,TGCGCCAGCAGCCAGGCTCAGGGTCCCTACACCGGGGAGCTGTTTTTT,CASSQAQGPYTGELFF